These 3 T cell receptor beta chains share one sample of origin, sequenced in a study of cytomegalovirus exposure and HLA in healthy donors. PCR involved 60 Vbeta and 13 Jbeta primers. Assay: immunoSEQ multiplex PCR; the TCRdb copy retains only in-frame clones and omits some. This sample has fewer than 200,000 clones, with more than 70% found just once. The sequenced sample consisted of PBMCs. The receptors were sampled from a male donor in good health and CMV-seronegative.

This clone has only a few counts. The chain joins TRBV5-1 to TRBJ2-7; 13 nucleotides match TRBD2. The CDR3 is 16 residues long. Losses at the gene ends were 4 bases for V and 7 bases for J; bases not matched to a gene: 11. CDR1 is SGHRS and CDR2 is YFSETQ in the germline V gene. Here the CDR3 reads CASSLGPGLAGREQYF. The CDR3 DNA reads as TGCGCCAGCAGCCTCGGACCGGGACTAGCGGGACGGGAGCAGTACTTC. Complete variable domain (other parts from reference TRBV5-1 and TRBJ2-7): KAGVTQTPRYLIKTRGQQVTLSCSPISGHRSVSWYQQTPGQGLQFLFEYFSETQRNKGNFPGRFSGRQFSNSRSEMNVSTLELGDSALYLCASSLGPGLAGREQYFGPGTRLTVT.

The chain recombines TRBV15 with TRBJ1-4; D unresolved. Germline V gene data show CDR1 as LNHNV and CDR2 as YYDKDF (reference sequence). V lost 0 bases and J 7 bases, leaving 24 bases between the germline ends. The CDR3 has 19 amino acids. DNA for the CDR3: TGTGCCACCAGCAGAGAAGGAAGGGAGAAAATGAGTAGGGCTGAAAAACTGTTTTTT. Translating gives CATSREGREKMSRAEKLFF.

The gene calls are TRBV5-1 and TRBJ2-7; 9 nucleotides line up with TRBD1. The CDR3 is 15 residues long. Germline-derived CDR1 and CDR2 are SGHRS and YFSETQ. The V segment lost 0 bases and the J segment 7 bases; nucleotides outside the gene matches: 8. The DNA of the CDR3 is TGCGCCAGCAGCTTGGGCACAGGGGGCCCCAGGGAGCAGTACTTC. Its translation is CASSLGTGGPREQYF.